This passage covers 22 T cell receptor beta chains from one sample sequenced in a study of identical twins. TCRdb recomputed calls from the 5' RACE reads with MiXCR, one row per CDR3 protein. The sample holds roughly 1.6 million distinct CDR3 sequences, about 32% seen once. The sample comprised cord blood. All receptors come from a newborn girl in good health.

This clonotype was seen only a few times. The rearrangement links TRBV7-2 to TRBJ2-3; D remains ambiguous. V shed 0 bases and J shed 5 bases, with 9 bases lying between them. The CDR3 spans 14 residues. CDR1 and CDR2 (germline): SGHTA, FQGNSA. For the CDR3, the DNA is TGTGCCAGCAGCTTAGCCGGCTGGGGAGATACGCAGTATTTT. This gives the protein CASSLAGWGDTQYF. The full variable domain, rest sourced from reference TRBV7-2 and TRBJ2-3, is GAGVSQSPSNKVTEKGKDVELRCDPISGHTALYWYRQSLGQGLEFLIYFQGNSAPDKSGLPSDRFSAERTGGSVSTLTIQRTQQEDSAVYLCASSLAGWGDTQYFGPGTRLTVL.

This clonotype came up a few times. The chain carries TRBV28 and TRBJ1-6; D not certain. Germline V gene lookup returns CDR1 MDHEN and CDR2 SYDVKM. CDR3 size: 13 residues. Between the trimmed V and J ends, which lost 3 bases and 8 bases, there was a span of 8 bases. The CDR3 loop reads CASSFLWDSPLHF. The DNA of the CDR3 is TGTGCCAGCAGTTTTTTGTGGGATTCACCCCTCCACTTT.

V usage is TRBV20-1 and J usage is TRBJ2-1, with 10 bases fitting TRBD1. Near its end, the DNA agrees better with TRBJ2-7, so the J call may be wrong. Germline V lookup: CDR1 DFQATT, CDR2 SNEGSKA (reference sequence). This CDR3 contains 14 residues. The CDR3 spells CSAPLTGQGYEQYF. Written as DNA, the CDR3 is TGCAGTGCTCCTCTGACGGGACAGGGGTACGAGCAGTACTTC.

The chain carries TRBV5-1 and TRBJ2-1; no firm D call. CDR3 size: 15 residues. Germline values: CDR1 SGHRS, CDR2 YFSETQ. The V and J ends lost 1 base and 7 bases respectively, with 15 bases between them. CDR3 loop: CASSLSMGSGNEQFF. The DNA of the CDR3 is TGCGCCAGCAGCTTGAGTATGGGGTCGGGTAATGAGCAGTTCTTC.

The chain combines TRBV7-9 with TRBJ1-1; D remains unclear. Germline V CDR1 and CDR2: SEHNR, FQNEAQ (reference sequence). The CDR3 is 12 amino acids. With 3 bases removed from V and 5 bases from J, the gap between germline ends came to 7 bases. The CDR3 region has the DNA TGTGCCAGCAGCTTCCCGCTTACTGAAGCTTTCTTT. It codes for CASSFPLTEAFF.

The CDR3 protein is CARTGTGESPLHF. The CDR3 DNA is TGTGCCAGGACCGGGACAGGGGAATCACCCCTCCACTTT. The chain joins TRBV2 to TRBJ1-6; 10 bases align to TRBD1. J lost 10 bases, V lost 9 bases, and 6 bases had no gene match. The CDR3 sequence is 13 residues long. The germline CDR1 and CDR2 sequences are SNHLY and FYNNEI.

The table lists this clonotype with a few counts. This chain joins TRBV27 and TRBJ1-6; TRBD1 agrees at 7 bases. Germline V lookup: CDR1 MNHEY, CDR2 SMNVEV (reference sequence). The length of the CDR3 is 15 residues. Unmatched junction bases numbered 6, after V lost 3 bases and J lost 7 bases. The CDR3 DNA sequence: TGTGCCAGCAGTTTCAGCGTCAGGGGGAATTCACCCCTCCACTTT. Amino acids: CASSFSVRGNSPLHF.

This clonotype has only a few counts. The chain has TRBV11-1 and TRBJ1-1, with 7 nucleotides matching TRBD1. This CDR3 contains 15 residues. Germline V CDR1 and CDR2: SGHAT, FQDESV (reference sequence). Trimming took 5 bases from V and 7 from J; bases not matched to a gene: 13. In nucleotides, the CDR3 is TGTGCCAGCAGCCCACGACTCCGACAGGGCTATGAAGCTTTCTTT. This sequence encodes CASSPRLRQGYEAFF.

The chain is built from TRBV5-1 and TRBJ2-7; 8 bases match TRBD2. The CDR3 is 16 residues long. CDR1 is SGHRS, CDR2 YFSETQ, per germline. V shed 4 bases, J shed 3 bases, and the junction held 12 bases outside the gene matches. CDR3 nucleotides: TGCGCCAGCAGCCTTGATACGGGACTAGTGTTCTACGAGCAGTACTTC. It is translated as CASSLDTGLVFYEQYF.

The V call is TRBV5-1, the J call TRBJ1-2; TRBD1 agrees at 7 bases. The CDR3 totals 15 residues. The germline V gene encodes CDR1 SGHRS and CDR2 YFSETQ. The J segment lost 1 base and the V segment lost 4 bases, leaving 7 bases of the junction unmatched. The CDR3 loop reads CASSVDRTVNYGYTF. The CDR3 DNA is TGCGCCAGCAGCGTGGACAGGACCGTTAACTATGGCTACACCTTC.

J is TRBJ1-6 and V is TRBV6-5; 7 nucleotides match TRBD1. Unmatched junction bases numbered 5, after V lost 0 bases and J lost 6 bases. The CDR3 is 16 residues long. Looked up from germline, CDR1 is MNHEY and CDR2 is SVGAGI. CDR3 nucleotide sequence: TGTGCCAGCAGTTACTCGGGACAGTGGGCTAATTCACCCCTCCACTTT. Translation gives CASSYSGQWANSPLHF.

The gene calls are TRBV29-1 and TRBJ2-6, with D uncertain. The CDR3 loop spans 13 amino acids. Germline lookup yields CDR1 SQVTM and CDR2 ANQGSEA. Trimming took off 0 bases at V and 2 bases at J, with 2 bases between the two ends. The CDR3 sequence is CSVEDTGANVLTF. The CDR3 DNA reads TGCAGCGTTGAAGACACTGGGGCCAACGTCCTGACTTTC.

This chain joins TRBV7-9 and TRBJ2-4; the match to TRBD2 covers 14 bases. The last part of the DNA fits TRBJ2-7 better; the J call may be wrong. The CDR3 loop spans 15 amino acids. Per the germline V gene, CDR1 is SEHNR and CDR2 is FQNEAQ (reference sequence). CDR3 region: CASSLAGTSGGEQYF. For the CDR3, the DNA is TGTGCCAGCAGCTTAGCCGGGACTAGCGGGGGCGAGCAGTACTTC.

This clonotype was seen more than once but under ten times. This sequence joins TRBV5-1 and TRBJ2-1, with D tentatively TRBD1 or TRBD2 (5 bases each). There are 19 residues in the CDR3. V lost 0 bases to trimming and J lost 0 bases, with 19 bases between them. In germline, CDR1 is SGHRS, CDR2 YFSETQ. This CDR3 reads CASSLGDGPIPSSYNEQFF. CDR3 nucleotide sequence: TGCGCCAGCAGCTTGGGGGACGGTCCCATCCCAAGCTCCTACAATGAGCAGTTCTTC.

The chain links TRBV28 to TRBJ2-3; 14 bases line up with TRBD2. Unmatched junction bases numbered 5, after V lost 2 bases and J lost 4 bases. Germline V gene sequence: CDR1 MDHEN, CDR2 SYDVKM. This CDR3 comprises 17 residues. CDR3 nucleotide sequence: TGTGCCAGCAGTTTAATAGGACTAGCGGGAGGATCAGATACGCAGTATTTT. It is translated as CASSLIGLAGGSDTQYF.

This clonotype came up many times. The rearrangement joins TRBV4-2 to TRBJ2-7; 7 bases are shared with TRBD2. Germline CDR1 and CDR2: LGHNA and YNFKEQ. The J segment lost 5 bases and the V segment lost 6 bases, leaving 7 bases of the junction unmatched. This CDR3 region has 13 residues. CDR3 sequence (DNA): TGTGCCAGCAGTCGGTCTAGCGGCAACGAGCAGTACTTC. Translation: CASSRSSGNEQYF.

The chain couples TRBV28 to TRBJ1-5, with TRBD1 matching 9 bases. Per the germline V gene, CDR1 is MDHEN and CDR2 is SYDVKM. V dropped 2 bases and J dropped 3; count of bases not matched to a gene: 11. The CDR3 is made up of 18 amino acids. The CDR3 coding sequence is TGTGCCAGCAGTTTAACAGGGGGCGTTCAACTTTCCAATCAGCCCCAGCATTTT. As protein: CASSLTGGVQLSNQPQHF.

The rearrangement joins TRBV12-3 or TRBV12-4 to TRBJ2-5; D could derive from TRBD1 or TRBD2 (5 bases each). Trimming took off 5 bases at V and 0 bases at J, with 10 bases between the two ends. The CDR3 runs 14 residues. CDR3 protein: CASSPGRHQETQYF. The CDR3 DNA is TGTGCCAGCAGTCCGGGACGACACCAAGAGACCCAGTACTTC.

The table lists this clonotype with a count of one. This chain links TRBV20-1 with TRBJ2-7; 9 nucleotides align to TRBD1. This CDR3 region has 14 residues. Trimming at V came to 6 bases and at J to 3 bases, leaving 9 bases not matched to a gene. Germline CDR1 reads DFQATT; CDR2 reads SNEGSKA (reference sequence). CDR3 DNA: TGCAGTGCGGAACCGGGACAGGGAGGCTACGAGCAGTACTTC. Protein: CSAEPGQGGYEQYF.

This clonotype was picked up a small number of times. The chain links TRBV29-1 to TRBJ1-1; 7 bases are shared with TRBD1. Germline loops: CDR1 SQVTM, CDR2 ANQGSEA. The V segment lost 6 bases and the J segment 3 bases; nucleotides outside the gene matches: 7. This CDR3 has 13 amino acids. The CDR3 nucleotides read TGCAGCGTCTCCCTCGGACAGGACACTGAAGCTTTCTTT. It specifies CSVSLGQDTEAFF.

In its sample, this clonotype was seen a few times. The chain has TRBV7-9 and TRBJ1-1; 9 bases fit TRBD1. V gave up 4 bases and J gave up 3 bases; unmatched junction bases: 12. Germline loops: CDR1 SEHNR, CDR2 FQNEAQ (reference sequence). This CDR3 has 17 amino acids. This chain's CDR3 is CASSSSRDREKDTEAFF. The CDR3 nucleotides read TGTGCCAGCAGCTCGTCCCGGGACAGGGAGAAGGACACTGAAGCTTTCTTT.

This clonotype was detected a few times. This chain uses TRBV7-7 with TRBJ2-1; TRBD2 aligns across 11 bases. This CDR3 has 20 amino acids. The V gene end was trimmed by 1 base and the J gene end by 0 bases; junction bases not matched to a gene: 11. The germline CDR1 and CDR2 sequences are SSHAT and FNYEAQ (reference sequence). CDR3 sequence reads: CASSLVLAGGPSSSYNEQFF. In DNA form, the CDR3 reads TGTGCCAGCAGCTTAGTGCTAGCGGGGGGACCTAGCAGCTCCTACAATGAGCAGTTCTTC. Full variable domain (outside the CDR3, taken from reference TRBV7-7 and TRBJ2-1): GAGVSQSPRYKVTKRGQDVTLRCDPISSHATLYWYQQALGQGPEFLTYFNYEAQPDKSGLPSDRFSAERPEGSISTLTIQRTEQRDSAMYRCASSLVLAGGPSSSYNEQFFGPGTRLTVL.